This passage covers 5 T cell receptor beta chains from one sample sequenced in a study of blood T cells in healthy people across ages. Alongside a J-beta primer mix, a sample-barcoded 5' primer served in a second PCR lasting roughly 6 to 11 cycles. One entry per CDR3 protein, called by TCRdb with MiXCR from the 5' RACE reads. The data contain around 1,000,000 distinct CDR3 sequences, less than 25% of them singletons. The same data also went into a second study, on T cells of mothers and their children.

Sequenced input: blood. The source is a girl aged 2-15 years in good health.

There are many counts of this clonotype. This chain connects TRBV27 to TRBJ2-1; possibly TRBD2 for D (6 bases). Trimming cost V 7 bases and J 4 bases, with 20 bases left between them. Germline V gene lookup returns CDR1 MNHEY and CDR2 SMNVEV (reference sequence). The CDR3 consists of 16 residues. This CDR3 is CASTEQGRESYNEQFF. For the CDR3, the DNA is TGTGCCAGCACTGAACAAGGGCGGGAATCTTACAATGAGCAGTTCTTC.

The CDR3 sequence is CSVGPSVGTDTQYF. The CDR3 bases are TGCAGCGTGGGGCCTAGCGTTGGTACAGATACGCAGTATTTT. The chain recombines TRBV29-1 with TRBJ2-3; tentatively, D is TRBD2 (6 bases). V lost 6 bases, J lost 3 bases, and 16 bases lay in between. This CDR3 region has 14 residues. Germline values: CDR1 SQVTM, CDR2 ANQGSEA.

This clonotype was detected once. V and J are TRBV7-2 and TRBJ2-5; TRBD2 might be the D (5 bases). The CDR3 runs 16 residues. V was cut by 1 base and J by 4 bases, with 16 bases left in between. Germline assignment: CDR1 SGHTA and CDR2 FQGNSA. CDR3 bases: TGTGCCAGCAGCTTAGAGGGAGCAGTTTCTGGAGAGACCCAGTACTTC. This sequence encodes CASSLEGAVSGETQYF.

V is TRBV12-3 or TRBV12-4 and J is TRBJ2-7; unclear D gene. V was trimmed by 5 bases and J by 6 bases, leaving 11 bases between them. The CDR3 consists of 12 residues. CDR3 sequence (DNA): TGTGCCAGCAGTACGGCCCCCCGCGAGCAGTACTTC. Its translation: CASSTAPREQYF.

This clonotype has a handful of counts. The germline gene is not matched at one end of the junction; a read error may be the cause. The J gene is TRBJ2-3, the V gene TRBV29-1; D might be TRBD2 (6 bases). Germline V CDR1 and CDR2: SQVTM, ANQGSEA. This CDR3 region has 8 residues. The CDR3 protein is CSALDGSF. The CDR3 DNA reads as TGCAGCGCACTAGACGGGAGCTTT.